A single sample is the source of the 20 T cell receptor beta chains below, sequenced in a study of T cells in Graves' hyperthyroidism and ophthalmopathy. RNA transcripts served as the template for amplifying TCR beta CDR3 regions. In the first-round RT-PCR of the TCR CDR3, the HTBI primer set was used. TCRdb ran MiXCR on the multiplex PCR reads and lists one entry per CDR3 protein. The sample lists some 250,000 distinct CDR3 sequences, more than 12% occurring once. Sample: blood. The receptors were gathered from a woman between 40 and 50 years old with Graves' hyperthyroidism that later progressed to Graves' ophthalmopathy.

In this sample, this clonotype turned up a few times. CDR3: CASSLLVSSGGGPQHF. The CDR3 nucleotides are TGTGCCAGCAGCCTCTTAGTTTCCAGCGGGGGAGGGCCCCAGCATTTT. The chain combines TRBV5-6 with TRBJ1-5; possibly TRBD1 for D (5 bases). Germline lookup yields CDR1 SGHDT and CDR2 YYEEEE. V was cut by 4 bases and J by 9 bases, with 23 bases left in between. CDR3 length: 16 residues.

This clonotype was picked up many times. The rearrangement joins TRBV11-2 to TRBJ2-1; 10 bases map to TRBD2. The germline CDR1 and CDR2 sequences are SGHAT and FQNNGV. CDR3 length: 15 amino acids. Germline trimming cut 3 bases from V and 6 bases from J; bases unmatched to any gene: 5. The CDR3 spells CASSFGLAEANEQFF. CDR3 in DNA: TGTGCCAGCAGCTTCGGACTAGCGGAGGCCAATGAGCAGTTCTTC.

This clonotype has a count of ten or more. This chain uses TRBV11-3 with TRBJ2-7; 7 positions agree with TRBD2. The CDR3 is made up of 13 amino acids. The V gene's germline CDR1 is SGHNT and CDR2 YENEEA. Trimming cost V 1 base and J 3 bases; bases outside gene matches: 0. CDR3 nucleotide sequence: TGTGCCAGCAGCTTAGTAGCGGGCTACGAGCAGTACTTC. It codes for CASSLVAGYEQYF.

This clonotype showed up many times. The chain has TRBV20-1 and TRBJ2-1; the match to TRBD2 covers 7 bases. Germline trimming cut 6 bases from V and 8 bases from J; bases unmatched to any gene: 16. CDR3 length equals 15 residues. Germline CDR1 is DFQATT and CDR2 is SNEGSKA (reference sequence). The CDR3 DNA reads TGCAGTGCCGCCTCTAGCGGCTCCGACATGGATGAGCAGTTCTTC. Translated, it gives CSAASSGSDMDEQFF.

This clonotype was seen repeatedly, ten times or more. The CDR3 DNA is TGTGCCAGCAGTGAAACGGGAGCGGGAGGGTACACCGGGGAGCTGTTTTTT. Encoded protein: CASSETGAGGYTGELFF. The chain uses TRBV2 and TRBJ2-2; 10 nucleotides line up with TRBD2. The germline V gene encodes CDR1 SNHLY and CDR2 FYNNEI. The length of the CDR3 is 17 residues. The V and J ends lost 2 bases and 3 bases, in that order; junction bases with no gene match: 6.

Many counts were recorded for this clonotype. The chain has TRBV2 and TRBJ2-7; D perhaps matches TRBD1 (6 bases). V lost 4 bases, J lost 3 bases, and 10 bases lay in between. This CDR3 comprises 13 residues. In germline, CDR1 is SNHLY, CDR2 FYNNEI. The DNA of the CDR3 is TGTGCCAGCAGTGTGGGGGCCGTCTACGAGCAGTACTTC. Translated: CASSVGAVYEQYF.

This clonotype was observed at least ten times. CDR3: CASSPGQKQTQYF. The CDR3 bases are TGTGCCAGCAGCCCGGGACAGAAGCAGACCCAGTACTTC. The chain is built from TRBV28 and TRBJ2-5; 7 bases are a match to TRBD1. The junction had 7 bases not matched to a gene; V was cut back by 6 bases and J by 6 bases. CDR1 and CDR2 (germline): MDHEN, SYDVKM. The CDR3 contains 13 residues.

This clonotype was seen repeatedly, ten times or more. V and J are TRBV24-1 and TRBJ2-3; 12 bases line up with TRBD2. Germline V lookup: CDR1 KGHDR, CDR2 SFDVKD. The CDR3 spans 18 residues. V lost 1 base to trimming and J lost 5 bases; unmatched junction nucleotides: 9. The CDR3 DNA reads TGTGCCACCAGTGATTTCCGCTGGGCTAGCGGGAGGGGAGATACGCAGTATTTT. Amino acids: CATSDFRWASGRGDTQYF.

About this clonotype itself: A much bigger clone sits one base away, suggesting this may be a read error. The chain carries TRBV7-9 and TRBJ1-4, with TRBD1 identical over 7 bases. The CDR3 is 17 residues long. CDR1 is SEHNR and CDR2 is FQNEAQ in the germline V gene (reference sequence). CDR3 loop: CASSSPRQGSTNEKVFF. CDR3 bases: TGTGCCAGCAGCTCTCCCCGACAGGGATCAACTAATGAAAAAGTGTTTTTT.

This clonotype was recorded many times. This chain joins TRBV3-1 and TRBJ2-1; 7 nucleotides agree with TRBD2. After removal of 0 bases from V and 2 bases from J, the junction contained 4 bases not matched to a gene. The length of the CDR3 is 16 residues. Germline V gene lookup returns CDR1 LGHDT and CDR2 YNNKEL (reference sequence). The CDR3 loop reads CASSQEKRGTYNEQFF. The CDR3 DNA reads TGTGCCAGCAGCCAAGAGAAGCGGGGCACCTACAATGAGCAGTTCTTC.

This clonotype came up many times. The chain couples TRBV2 to TRBJ1-1; D may be TRBD1 (5 bases). Germline V gives CDR1 SNHLY, CDR2 FYNNEI. The ends were cut back, 3 bases at V and 1 base at J, with 9 bases in the middle. This CDR3 is 14 amino acids long. The chain's CDR3 is CASSEGLPNTEAFF. In nucleotides, the CDR3 is TGTGCCAGCAGTGAGGGACTCCCGAACACTGAAGCTTTCTTT.

The chain recombines TRBV7-6 with TRBJ2-3; D is perhaps TRBD2 (6 bases). Germline lookup yields CDR1 SGHVS and CDR2 FNYEAQ. The CDR3 runs 13 residues. The V gene lost 7 bases and the J gene lost 1 base, with 9 bases spanning the gap. CDR3 nucleotides: TGTGCCAGCACGTCTAGCGGCACAGATACGCAGTATTTT. Translating it yields CASTSSGTDTQYF.

At least ten counts were recorded for this clonotype. The rearrangement links TRBV29-1 to TRBJ1-1, with TRBD1 as a possible D gene (6 bases). V lost 1 base, J lost 5 bases, and 11 bases lay in between. Germline CDR1 reads SQVTM; CDR2 reads ANQGSEA. This CDR3 is 13 amino acids long. As DNA, the CDR3 is TGCAGCGTTGAAGGGACAGAGGGGACTGAAGCTTTCTTT. This translates into CSVEGTEGTEAFF.

This clonotype was recorded at least ten times. V usage is TRBV12-3 or TRBV12-4 and J usage is TRBJ1-6, with unresolved D. Trimming took 7 bases from V and 0 from J, leaving 13 bases between them. The CDR3 runs 16 residues. The CDR3 loop reads CASKIWGSSYNSPLHF. In DNA, the CDR3 is TGTGCCAGCAAAATTTGGGGTAGCTCCTATAATTCACCCCTCCACTTT.

The genes are TRBV6-1 and TRBJ2-1; D remains unclear. The CDR3 loop spans 10 amino acids. Germline-derived CDR1 and CDR2 are MNHNS and SASEGT. V gave up 5 bases and J gave up 7 bases, with 3 bases separating them. CDR3 in DNA: TGTGCCAGCAGTTCGAATGAGCAGTTCTTC. This gives the protein CASSSNEQFF.

This clonotype was recorded a few times. This sequence joins TRBV14 and TRBJ2-7; D might be TRBD2 (5 bases). Trimming removed 4 bases at V and 2 bases at J, with 12 bases between. CDR1 is SGHDN, CDR2 FVKESK, per germline. CDR3 length: 14 amino acids. The CDR3 loop reads CASSPGVRAYEQYF. The DNA of the CDR3 is TGTGCCAGCAGCCCCGGAGTGAGGGCCTACGAGCAGTACTTC.

This clonotype was seen a handful of times. V gene TRBV24-1 combines with J gene TRBJ1-1, with TRBD1 as a possible D gene (5 bases). Trimming removed 3 bases from V and 10 bases from J, with 17 bases in between. CDR3 length equals 14 residues. CDR1 and CDR2 from the germline V gene are KGHDR and SFDVKD. CDR3 amino acids: CATSDPGTVYGAFF. For the CDR3, the DNA is TGTGCCACCAGTGATCCCGGGACGGTCTATGGAGCTTTCTTT.

This clonotype was seen only a few times. The chain has TRBV5-1 and TRBJ1-1; TRBD1 might be the D (6 bases). The V and J ends lost 4 bases and 5 bases respectively, with 12 bases between them. The CDR3 length is 13 residues. Germline V gene data show CDR1 as SGHRS and CDR2 as YFSETQ. The CDR3 coding sequence is TGCGCCAGCAGCCAATCAGGGGTGACTGAAGCTTTCTTT. Protein sequence: CASSQSGVTEAFF.

In this sample, this clonotype turned up a few times. This may stem from a read error, because a much larger clone lies one nucleotide away. Lacking the conserved final phenylalanine or tryptophan, this CDR3 likely reflects a read error. V is TRBV11-1 and J is TRBJ1-2, with TRBD1 matching over 11 bases. The CDR3 covers 14 residues. The ends lost 5 bases at V and 7 bases at J; junction bases unmatched: 6. The germline gives CDR1 SGHAT, CDR2 FQDESV (reference sequence). The CDR3 loop is CASSAGQGVGGYTL. As DNA, the CDR3 is TGTGCCAGCAGCGCGGGACAGGGGGTCGGTGGCTACACCCTC.

This clonotype turned up a few times. The chain uses TRBV27 and TRBJ2-3; D gene unclear. V was trimmed by 8 bases and J by 4 bases, leaving 16 bases between them. Germline-derived CDR1 and CDR2 are MNHEY and SMNVEV (reference sequence). There are 14 residues in the CDR3. In DNA form, the CDR3 reads TGTGCCAGCCTCAGTTTATTTGGTTCAGATACGCAGTATTTT. Protein product: CASLSLFGSDTQYF.